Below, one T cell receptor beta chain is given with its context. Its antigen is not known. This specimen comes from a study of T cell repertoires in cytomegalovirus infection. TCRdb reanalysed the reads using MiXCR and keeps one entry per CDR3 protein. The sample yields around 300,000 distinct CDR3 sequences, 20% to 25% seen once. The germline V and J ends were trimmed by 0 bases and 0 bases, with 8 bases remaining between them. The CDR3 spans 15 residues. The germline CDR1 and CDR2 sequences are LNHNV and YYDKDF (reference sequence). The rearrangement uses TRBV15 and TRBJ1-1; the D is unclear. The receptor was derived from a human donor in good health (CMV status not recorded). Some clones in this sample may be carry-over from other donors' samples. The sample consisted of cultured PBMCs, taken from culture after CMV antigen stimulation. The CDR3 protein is CATSRDGNMNTEAFF. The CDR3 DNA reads TGTGCCACCAGCAGAGATGGAAACATGAACACTGAAGCTTTCTTT.